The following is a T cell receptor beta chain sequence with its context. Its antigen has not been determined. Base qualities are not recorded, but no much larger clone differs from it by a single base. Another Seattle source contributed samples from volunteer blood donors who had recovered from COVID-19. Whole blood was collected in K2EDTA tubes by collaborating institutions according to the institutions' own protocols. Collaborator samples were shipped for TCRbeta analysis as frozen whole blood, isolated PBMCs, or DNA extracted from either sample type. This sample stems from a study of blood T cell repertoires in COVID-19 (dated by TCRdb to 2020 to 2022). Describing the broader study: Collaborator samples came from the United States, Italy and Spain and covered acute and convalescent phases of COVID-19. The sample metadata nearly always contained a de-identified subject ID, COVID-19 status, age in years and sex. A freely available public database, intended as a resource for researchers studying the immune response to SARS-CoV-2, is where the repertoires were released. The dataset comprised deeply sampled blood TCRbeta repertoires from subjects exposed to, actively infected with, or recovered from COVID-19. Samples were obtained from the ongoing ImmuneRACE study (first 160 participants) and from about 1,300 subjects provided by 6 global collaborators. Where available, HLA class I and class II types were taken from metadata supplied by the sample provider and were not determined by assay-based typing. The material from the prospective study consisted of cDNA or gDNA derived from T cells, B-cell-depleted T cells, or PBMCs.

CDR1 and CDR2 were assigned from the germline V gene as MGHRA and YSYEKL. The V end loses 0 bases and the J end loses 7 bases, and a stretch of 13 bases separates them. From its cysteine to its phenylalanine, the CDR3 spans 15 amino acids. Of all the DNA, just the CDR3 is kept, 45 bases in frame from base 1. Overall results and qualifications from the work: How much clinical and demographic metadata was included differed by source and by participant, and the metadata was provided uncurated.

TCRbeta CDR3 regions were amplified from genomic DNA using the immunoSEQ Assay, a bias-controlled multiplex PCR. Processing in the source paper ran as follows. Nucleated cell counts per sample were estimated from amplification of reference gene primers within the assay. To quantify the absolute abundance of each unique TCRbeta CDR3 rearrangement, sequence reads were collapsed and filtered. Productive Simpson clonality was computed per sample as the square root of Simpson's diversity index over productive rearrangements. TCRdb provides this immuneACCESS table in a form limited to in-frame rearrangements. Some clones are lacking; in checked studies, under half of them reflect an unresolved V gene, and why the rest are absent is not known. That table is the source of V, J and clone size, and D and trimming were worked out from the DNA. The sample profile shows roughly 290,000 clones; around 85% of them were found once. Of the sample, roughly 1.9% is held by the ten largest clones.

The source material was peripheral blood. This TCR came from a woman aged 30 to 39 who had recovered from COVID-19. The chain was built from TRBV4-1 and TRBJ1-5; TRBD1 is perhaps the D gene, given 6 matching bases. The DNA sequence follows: TGCGCCAGCAGCCAAGAGAGGGGCAGGGGCCAGCCCCAGCATTTT. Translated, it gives CASSQERGRGQPQHF.